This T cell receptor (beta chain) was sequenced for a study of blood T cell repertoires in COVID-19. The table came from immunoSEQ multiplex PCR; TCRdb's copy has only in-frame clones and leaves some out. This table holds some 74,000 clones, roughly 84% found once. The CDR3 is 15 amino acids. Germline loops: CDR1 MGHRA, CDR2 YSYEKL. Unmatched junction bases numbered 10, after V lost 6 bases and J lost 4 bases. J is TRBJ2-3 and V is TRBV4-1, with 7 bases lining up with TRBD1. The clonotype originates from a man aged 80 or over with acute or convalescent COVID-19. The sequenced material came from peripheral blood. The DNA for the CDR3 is TGCGCCAGCAGTTTGGACAGGTCAGGGCCAGATACGCAGTATTTT. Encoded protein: CASSLDRSGPDTQYF.